This TCR beta chain was found in a study of Ad26.COV2.S vaccination and SARS-CoV-2 variants. Study overall: Ad26.COV2.S arm of COV1001 included the donor. In the study, Ad26.COV2.S was injected intramuscularly once, or twice 56 days apart.

Using immunoSEQ multiplex PCR, the repertoire was profiled, and TCRdb retains in-frame clones only, with some absent. The sample contains about 410,000 clones, over 75% of which appear only once. A remark on this clone: Its antigen is not identified.

Trimming left V 6 bases short and J 6 bases short, with 11 bases between. Germline CDR1 reads MDHEN; CDR2 reads SYDVKM. The CDR3 has 12 residues. Treatment noted: about 20 received Ad26.COV2.S at low or high dose, single or two shots; several received placebo; per-sample allocation not given. Specimen acquisition occurred on day 63 following the initial vaccine or placebo injection. Aged 18-55 years, donor was enrolled in Boston in the early 2020s. Study-wide points: Marked by substantial breadth, spike-specific CD8+ and CD4+ T cell responses were reportedly seen after vaccination.

The material was peripheral blood, obtained in a trial of Ad26.COV2.S vaccine versus placebo. The V call is TRBV28, the J call TRBJ2-5, with D unclear. This TCR came from a person aged 18-60 years who received the Ad26.COV2.S COVID-19 vaccine or a placebo. The CDR3 loop is CASSDIIQTQYF. CDR3 DNA sequence: TGTGCCAGCAGCGACATCATACAGACCCAGTACTTC.